This T cell receptor (beta chain) comes out of a study of blood T cell repertoires in COVID-19. As for the study in general: The analysed material was cDNA or gDNA that came from T cells, B-cell-depleted T cells, or PBMCs.

As originally analysed: Nucleated cell number was recorded as an estimate derived from reference gene primer amplification. The assay was immunoSEQ multiplex PCR, and TCRdb's table has in-frame clones only and misses some. V and J calls and clone size come straight from that table; D and trimming were deduced from the DNA. Here the sample spans about 180,000 clones, around 80% being singletons. In this sample, this clone turned up once. The sequenced material came from peripheral blood. The sequence derives from a human donor in a cohort sampled during active COVID-19.

In nucleotides, the CDR3 is TGTGCCAGCAGCCAAGATCCTTTCGAGCGCACAGATACGCAGTATTTT. This codes for CASSQDPFERTDTQYF. The chain carries TRBV3-1 (or the pseudogene TRBV3-2) and TRBJ2-3; D remains unclear. Per germline, CDR1 LGHDT and CDR2 YNNKEL (reference sequence). With 0 bases removed from V and 1 base from J, the gap between germline ends came to 11 bases. This CDR3 comprises 16 residues.